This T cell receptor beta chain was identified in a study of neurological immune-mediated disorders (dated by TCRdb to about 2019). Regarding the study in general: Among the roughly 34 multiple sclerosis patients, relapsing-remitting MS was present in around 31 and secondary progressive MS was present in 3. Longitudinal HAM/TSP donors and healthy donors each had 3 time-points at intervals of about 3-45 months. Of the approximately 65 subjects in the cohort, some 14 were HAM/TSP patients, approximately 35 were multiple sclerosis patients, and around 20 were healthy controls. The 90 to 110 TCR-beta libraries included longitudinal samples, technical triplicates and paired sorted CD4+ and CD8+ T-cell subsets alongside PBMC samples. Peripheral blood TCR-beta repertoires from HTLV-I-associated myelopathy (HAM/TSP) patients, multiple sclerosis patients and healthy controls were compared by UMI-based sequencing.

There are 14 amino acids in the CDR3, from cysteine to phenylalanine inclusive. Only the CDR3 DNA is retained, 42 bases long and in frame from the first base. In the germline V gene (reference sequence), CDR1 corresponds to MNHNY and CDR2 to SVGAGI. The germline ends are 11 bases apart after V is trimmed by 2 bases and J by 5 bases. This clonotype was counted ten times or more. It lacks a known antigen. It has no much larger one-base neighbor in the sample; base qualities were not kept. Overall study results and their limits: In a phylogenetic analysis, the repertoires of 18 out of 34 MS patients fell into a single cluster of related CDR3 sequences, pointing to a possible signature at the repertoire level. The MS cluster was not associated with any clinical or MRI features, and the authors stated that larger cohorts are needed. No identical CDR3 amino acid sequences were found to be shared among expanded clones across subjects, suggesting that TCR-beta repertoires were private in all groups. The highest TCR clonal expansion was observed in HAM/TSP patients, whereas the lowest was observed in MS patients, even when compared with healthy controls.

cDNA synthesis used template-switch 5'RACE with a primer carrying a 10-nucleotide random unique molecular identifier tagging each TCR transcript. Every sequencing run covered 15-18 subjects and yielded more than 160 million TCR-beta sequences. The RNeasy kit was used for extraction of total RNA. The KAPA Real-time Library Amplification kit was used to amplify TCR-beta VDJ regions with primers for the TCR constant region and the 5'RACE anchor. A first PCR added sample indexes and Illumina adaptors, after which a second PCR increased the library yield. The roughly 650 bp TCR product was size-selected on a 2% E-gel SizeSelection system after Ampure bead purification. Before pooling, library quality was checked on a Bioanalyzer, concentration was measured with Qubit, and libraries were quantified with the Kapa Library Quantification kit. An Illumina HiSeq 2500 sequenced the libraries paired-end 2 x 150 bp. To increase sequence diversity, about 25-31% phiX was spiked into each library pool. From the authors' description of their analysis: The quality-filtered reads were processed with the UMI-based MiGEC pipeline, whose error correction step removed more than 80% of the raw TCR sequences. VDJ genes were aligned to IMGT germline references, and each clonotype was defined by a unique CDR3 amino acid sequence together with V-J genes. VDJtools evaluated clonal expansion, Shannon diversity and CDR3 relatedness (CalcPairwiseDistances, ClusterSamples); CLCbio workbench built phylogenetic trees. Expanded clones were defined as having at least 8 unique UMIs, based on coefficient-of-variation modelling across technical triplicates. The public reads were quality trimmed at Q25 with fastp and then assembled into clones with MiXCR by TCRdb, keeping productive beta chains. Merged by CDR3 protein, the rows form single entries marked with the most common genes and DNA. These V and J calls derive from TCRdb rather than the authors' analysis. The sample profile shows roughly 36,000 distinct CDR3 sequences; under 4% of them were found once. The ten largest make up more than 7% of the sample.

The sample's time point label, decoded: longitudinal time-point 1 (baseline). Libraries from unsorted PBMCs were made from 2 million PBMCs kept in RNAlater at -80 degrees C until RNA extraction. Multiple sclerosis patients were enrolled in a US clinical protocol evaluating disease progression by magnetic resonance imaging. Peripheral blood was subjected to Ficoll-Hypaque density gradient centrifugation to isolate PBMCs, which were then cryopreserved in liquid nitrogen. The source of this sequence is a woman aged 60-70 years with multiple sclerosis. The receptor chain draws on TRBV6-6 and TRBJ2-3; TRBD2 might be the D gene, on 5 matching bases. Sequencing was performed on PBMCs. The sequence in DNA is TGTGCCAGCAGTTACGGGATGAGGGAAGATACGCAGTATTTT. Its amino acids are CASSYGMREDTQYF.